This T cell receptor beta chain was sequenced during a study of CD8 T cells in Susac syndrome. cDNA came from about 0.51 to 1 ug RNA primed by random hexamers. TCRdb itself ran the immunoSEQ multiplex PCR reads through MiXCR, one entry per CDR3 protein. Of approximately 200,000 distinct CDR3 sequences in the sample, 95% were seen once. The length of the CDR3 is 14 residues. V lost 0 bases and J lost 3, with 8 bases in between. Per the germline V gene, CDR1 is MNHEY and CDR2 is SVGAGI. This rearrangement joins TRBV6-5 to TRBJ1-2; D unresolved. This receptor was taken from a human donor with multiple sclerosis. Sequencing input: CD4+ T cells from PBMCs. CDR3 in DNA: TGTGCCAGCAGTTACTCGAGAAGGGACTATGGCTACACCTTC. As protein: CASSYSRRDYGYTF.